This record looks at one T cell receptor (beta chain) sequence and its context. This clone was seen once. Its antigen is currently not known. The input lacks base qualities; no much larger clone sits a single base away. TCRbeta CDR3 regions were amplified from genomic DNA by means of the immunoSEQ Assay, a bias-controlled multiplex PCR. Per the original workflow: Nucleated cell counts per sample were estimated from amplification of reference gene primers within the assay. To quantify the absolute abundance of each unique TCRbeta CDR3 rearrangement, sequence reads were collapsed and filtered. Productive Simpson clonality was computed per sample as the square root of Simpson's diversity index over productive rearrangements. TCRdb retrieved this table from immuneACCESS and kept in-frame rearrangements only. Not all clones are present; in checked studies, unresolved V genes account for under half, and no reason is known for the remainder. The V and J calls and the clone size are those of that table, but D and trimming were determined from the DNA. Across this sample there are approximately 170,000 clones, with roughly nine tenths seen only once. Around 3.5% of the sample rests with the top ten.

Whole blood was collected in K2EDTA tubes by collaborating institutions according to the institutions' own protocols. For TCRbeta analysis, collaborators shipped samples in one of three forms: frozen whole blood, isolated PBMCs, or DNA extracted from either of those sample types. The data derive from a study of blood T cell repertoires in COVID-19 (dated by TCRdb to 2018 to 2020). With respect to the entire study: Collaborator samples came from the United States, Italy and Spain and covered acute and convalescent phases of COVID-19. Where HLA class I and class II types were available, the types were taken from metadata supplied by the sample provider, not from assay-based typing. The repertoires were released in a freely available public database intended as a resource for research on the immune response to SARS-CoV-2. The samples were drawn from the first 160 participants of the ongoing ImmuneRACE study and from 950 to 1,500 subjects provided by 6 global collaborators. The dataset comprised deeply sampled blood TCRbeta repertoires from subjects exposed to, actively infected with, or recovered from COVID-19. The material from the prospective study consisted of cDNA or gDNA derived from T cells, B-cell-depleted T cells, or PBMCs. A de-identified subject ID, COVID-19 status, age in years and sex were almost always included in the sample metadata.

Paper-wide results and their limitations: The amount of clinical and demographic metadata varied by source and participant and was provided uncurated.

The germline V gene (reference sequence) yields SGHNT for CDR1 and YYREEE for CDR2. V and J are trimmed by 4 bases and 4 bases, and the gene matches miss 10 bases of the junction. The CDR3 runs 15 amino acids, cysteine and phenylalanine included. Of the read, only the CDR3 DNA is kept; its 45 bases are in frame from base 1. The sequenced material came from peripheral blood. This TCR derives from a man between 65 and 85 years old with acute or convalescent COVID-19. In this chain, TRBV5-4 is recombined with TRBJ1-1; 7 middle bases align to TRBD1. In nucleotide form, the sequence is TGTGCCAGCAGCGGCCGGCGACAGGGTTTCACTGAAGCTTTCTTT. The translation is CASSGRRQGFTEAFF.